The T cell receptor (beta chain) described here comes from a study of cytomegalovirus exposure and HLA in healthy donors. Study background: Genetic ancestry analysis placed 75% to 85% of the 300 to 500 donors that were genotyped in the Caucasian-associated cluster.

This clone came up a few times. Antigen specificity is unknown. PCR employed 60 Vbeta and 13 Jbeta primers. Method: immunoSEQ multiplex PCR; TCRdb's copy keeps in-frame clones and lacks some. The sample lists some 130,000 clones, roughly 80% occurring once. Germline assignment: CDR1 SGHTA and CDR2 FQGNSA. With V trimmed by 2 bases and J by 1 base, 5 bases remained unmatched. The CDR3 has 18 residues. The study, taken as a whole, reports: Earlier analysis found most TCR beta V segments productive about 87% or about 30% of the time. Researchers reported from a later analysis that most CMV-associated TCR beta chains appeared HLA-restricted.

The receptor was derived from a man between 35 and 55 years old in good health and CMV-seronegative. This chain connects TRBV7-2 to TRBJ2-6; TRBD1 agrees at 10 bases. The sample consisted of PBMCs. CDR3 loop: CASSLSTGGGSGANVLTF. The CDR3 region has the DNA TGTGCCAGCAGCTTATCGACAGGGGGCGGGTCTGGGGCCAACGTCCTGACTTTC.